Listed below are T cell receptor beta chains from one sample, sequenced in a study of regulatory T cells in long-lasting Graves disease. TCRdb ran MiXCR on the multiplex PCR reads and lists one entry per CDR3 protein. This table holds more than 300,000 distinct CDR3 sequences, about 14% found once. This specimen was peripheral blood mononuclear cells (PBMCs), taken at new diagnosis, from a patient treated with antithyroid drugs. These receptors were taken from a female donor with Graves disease. Both conserved end residues are part of each CDR3. D genes are given only for firm matches. The size of a clone is reported for some rows only, either as once, few or many, or as a class for expanded clones.

clone size,V gene,J gene,D gene,CDR3 DNA,CDR3 protein
many,TRBV15,TRBJ1-1,NA,TGTGCCACCAGCAGAGAGGGACGAAGGGGCAACACTGAAGCTTTCTTT,CATSREGRRGNTEAFF
many,TRBV5-5,TRBJ2-3,NA,TGTGCCAGCAGCTTGGGCTCCGGCGGGTGGGCCCGAGATACGCAGTATTTT,CASSLGSGGWARDTQYF
once,TRBV11-2,TRBJ2-5,TRBD2,TGTGCCGGCAGCGTCGGGACTAGCGGGAACCAAGAGACCCAGTACTTC,CAGSVGTSGNQETQYF
many,TRBV2,TRBJ1-1,NA,TGTGCCAGCAGGAGCATGATGAACACTGAAGCTTTCTTT,CASRSMMNTEAFF
NA,TRBV6-5,TRBJ2-7,TRBD1,TGTGCCAGCAGCCCGATGGGGGACAGCCCGACCTACGAGCAGTACTTC,CASSPMGDSPTYEQYF
few,TRBV7-3,TRBJ1-1,NA,TGTGCCAGCAGCAACACAGCGAACACTGAAGCTTTCTTT,CASSNTANTEAFF
NA,TRBV7-9,TRBJ2-5,TRBD1,TGTGCCAGCAGCTTAATGAGTTCAGGGGGAGAGACCCAGTACTTC,CASSLMSSGGETQYF
many,TRBV28,TRBJ2-7,NA,TGTGCCAGCAGTTTCATGATAGGGGCGGGGCGGTCTTCCTACGAGCAGTACTTC,CASSFMIGAGRSSYEQYF
NA,TRBV12-3/TRBV12-4,TRBJ1-1,TRBD1,TGTGCCAGCAGCGCCCCCCAGGGGGGTGCTGAAGCTTTCTTT,CASSAPQGGAEAFF
many,TRBV7-9,TRBJ1-1,NA,TGTGCCAGCAGCGACTTGAACACTGAAGCTTTCTTT,CASSDLNTEAFF
NA,TRBV24-1,TRBJ2-2,NA,TGTGCCACCAGTGATTCAACGGAGGCCGGGGAGCTGTTTTTT,CATSDSTEAGELFF
many,TRBV12-3/TRBV12-4,TRBJ1-1,NA,TGTGCCAGCAGTTTAAGAGGGGCGAGCACTGAAGCTTTCTTT,CASSLRGASTEAFF
few,TRBV20-1,TRBJ2-4,NA,TGCAGTGCGCCGACAGAGCTTCTAGCCAAAAACATTCAGTACTTC,CSAPTELLAKNIQYF
many,TRBV28,TRBJ1-5,NA,TGTGCCAGCAGTTTTCAGGGCAGGGATGATCAGCCCCAGCATTTT,CASSFQGRDDQPQHF
NA,TRBV7-2,TRBJ2-1,NA,TGTGCCAGCAGCCCTCAGGACGATGAGCAGTTCTTC,CASSPQDDEQFF
few,TRBV18,TRBJ1-2,NA,TGTGCCAGCTCACCAATTGGAGGTGACTATGGCTACACCTTC,CASSPIGGDYGYTF
many,TRBV9,TRBJ2-1,NA,TGTGCCAGCAGCGCCAGGCCCTCGAGCTCCTACAATGAGCAGTTCTTC,CASSARPSSSYNEQFF
many,TRBV28,TRBJ2-1,TRBD2,TGTGCCAGCAGTTTTGTGGGAGGGGACAATGAGCAGTTCTTC,CASSFVGGDNEQFF
few,TRBV20-1,TRBJ1-2,NA,TGCAGTGCTAGAGATACGGGGGGGCTAAATGGCTACACCTTC,CSARDTGGLNGYTF
NA,TRBV11-2,TRBJ1-1,NA,TGTGCCAGCAGCTCCCTTGGAGGAGGCGGGGAAGCTTTCTTT,CASSSLGGGGEAFF
many,TRBV27,TRBJ1-2,TRBD1,TGTGCCAGCAGTAGTGGGACAGGGACCTATGGCTACACCTTC,CASSSGTGTYGYTF
NA,TRBV9,TRBJ2-1,TRBD2,TGTGCCAGCGGCGCCCAACTAGCGGGCTACAATGAGCAGTTCTTC,CASGAQLAGYNEQFF
many,TRBV11-2,TRBJ2-5,NA,TGTGCCAGCAGCTCCCTATCTGTTCGGACACCGAAAGGGAAAGAGACCCAGTACTTC,CASSSLSVRTPKGKETQYF
NA,TRBV5-4,TRBJ2-2,NA,TGTGCCAGCAGCTTCAACCCGGGACCAGAGAACACCGGGGAGCTGTTTTTT,CASSFNPGPENTGELFF
many,TRBV13,TRBJ1-2,NA,TGTGCCAGCAGCCCCATTCCGATGACCCCCCATGGCTACACCTTC,CASSPIPMTPHGYTF
few,TRBV4-2,TRBJ2-7,NA,TGTGCCAGCAGCCAAGAGGCAGGGGACTCCTACGAGCAGTACTTC,CASSQEAGDSYEQYF
many,TRBV2,TRBJ1-2,NA,TGTGCCAGCACCGACCGTTCGAGAGGCTACACCTTC,CASTDRSRGYTF
NA,TRBV10-3,TRBJ2-3,TRBD2,TGTGCCATCAAGGTCGGGAGGCTCGCAGATACGCAGTATTTT,CAIKVGRLADTQYF